This TCR beta chain derives from a study of blood T cell repertoires in COVID-19 (dated by TCRdb to the early 2020s). As for the study more broadly: Samples from collaborators originated in the United States, Italy and Spain and spanned both the acute and convalescent phases of COVID-19. Samples were obtained from the ongoing ImmuneRACE study (first 160 participants) and from some 1,200 subjects provided by 6 global collaborators. Sample metadata almost always included a de-identified subject ID, COVID-19 status, age in years and sex. The repertoires were made available in a free public database intended to serve as a resource for research on the immune response to SARS-CoV-2. HLA class I and class II types, where available, came from metadata supplied by the sample provider rather than from assay-based typing. The prospective study material was composed of cDNA or gDNA derived from T cells, B-cell-depleted T cells, or PBMCs. Subjects who had been exposed to COVID-19, were actively infected with it, or had recovered from it provided the deeply sampled blood TCRbeta repertoires that made up the dataset. What the research found in general, with its limitations: The quantity of clinical and demographic metadata differed by source and by participant and was supplied without curation.

Collaborating institutions collected whole blood in K2EDTA tubes following their own protocols. For TCRbeta analysis, collaborators shipped samples in one of three forms: frozen whole blood, isolated PBMCs, or DNA extracted from either of those sample types. The immunoSEQ Assay, a bias-controlled multiplex PCR, was used to amplify TCRbeta CDR3 regions from genomic DNA. As for the authors' bioinformatics: The number of nucleated cells in each sample was estimated by amplification of reference gene primers within the assay. To quantify the absolute abundance of each unique TCRbeta CDR3 rearrangement, sequence reads were collapsed and filtered. For each sample, productive Simpson clonality was calculated as the square root of Simpson's diversity index across productive rearrangements. TCRdb stores this immuneACCESS table with in-frame sequences only. Part of the clones is absent; in the studies checked, under half of the shortfall reflects unresolved V genes, and no reason is known for the rest. The V and J calls and clone size were taken over from that table, and D and trimming were inferred from the DNA. This sample holds under 95,000 clones; over 80% were observed only once. The leading ten clones occupy 25% to 30% of the sample.

On this clone: Its antigen specificity is not known. Qualities for individual bases were not recorded, and no much larger clone is one base off.

In the germline V gene, CDR1 corresponds to SGHDT and CDR2 to YYEEEE. The CDR3, cysteine through phenylalanine, is 14 amino acids long. Just CDR3 DNA is preserved here, 42 bases in frame from base 1. Trimming at the junction amounts to 4 bases on V and 2 bases on J, and the germline ends lie 12 bases apart. The TCR was taken from a woman aged 80 or over with acute or convalescent COVID-19. Rearrangement joined TRBV5-6 to TRBJ2-5; the D segment could be TRBD2, given 5 matching bases. Sequenced material: peripheral blood. The CDR3 protein sequence reads: CASSRDNLQETQYF. The DNA sequence is as follows: TGTGCCAGCAGCCGGGATAACCTTCAAGAGACCCAGTACTTC.